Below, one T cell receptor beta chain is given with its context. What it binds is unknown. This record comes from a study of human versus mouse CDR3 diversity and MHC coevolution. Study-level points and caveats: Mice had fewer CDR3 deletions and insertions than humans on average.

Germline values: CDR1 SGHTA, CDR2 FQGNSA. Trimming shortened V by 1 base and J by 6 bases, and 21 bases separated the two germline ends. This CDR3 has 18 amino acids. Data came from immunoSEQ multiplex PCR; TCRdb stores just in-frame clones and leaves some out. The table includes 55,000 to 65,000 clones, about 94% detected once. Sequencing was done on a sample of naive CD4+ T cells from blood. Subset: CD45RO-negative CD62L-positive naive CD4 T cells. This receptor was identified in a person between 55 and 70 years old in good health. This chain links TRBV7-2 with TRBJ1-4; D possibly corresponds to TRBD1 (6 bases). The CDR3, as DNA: TGTGCCAGCAGCTTAGGGGCCGGGACACCAAAGCGGCATGAAAAACTGTTTTTT. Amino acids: CASSLGAGTPKRHEKLFF. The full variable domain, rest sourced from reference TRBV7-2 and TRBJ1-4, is GAGVSQSPSNKVTEKGKDVELRCDPISGHTALYWYRQSLGQGLEFLIYFQGNSAPDKSGLPSDRFSAERTGGSVSTLTIQRTQQEDSAVYLCASSLGAGTPKRHEKLFFGSGTQLSVL.